What follows are 19 T cell receptor beta chains derived from one specimen sequenced in a study of T cell changes during pregnancy in multiple sclerosis. Profiled with immunoSEQ multiplex PCR; TCRdb holds only in-frame clones, not every one. The sample comprises roughly 29,000 clones, roughly 91% of which are singletons, and around 8% rests with the top ten. The material was CD8+ T cells from peripheral blood mononuclear cells, obtained before pregnancy. All receptors derive from a female donor with multiple sclerosis, enrolled in a pregnancy study.

This chain joins TRBV14 and TRBJ1-1; weak D call: TRBD1 (5 bases). This CDR3 contains 13 residues. Germline V gene lookup returns CDR1 SGHDN and CDR2 FVKESK. V was cut by 6 bases and J by 5 bases, with 13 bases left in between. The CDR3 loop is CASRGDYGTEAFF. CDR3 DNA: TGTGCCAGCAGAGGGGATTACGGGACTGAAGCTTTCTTT.

The J gene is TRBJ1-2, the V gene TRBV5-1; D not resolved. V lost 2 bases and J 4 bases, leaving 9 bases between the germline ends. This CDR3 region has 13 residues. Per germline, CDR1 SGHRS and CDR2 YFSETQ. CDR3 nucleotide sequence: TGCGCCAGCAGCTTAGGAGAAATCTATGGCTACACCTTC. It yields the protein CASSLGEIYGYTF.

The V gene is TRBV27, the J gene TRBJ2-1, with TRBD1 identical over 7 bases. The germline V gene has CDR1 MNHEY and CDR2 SMNVEV (reference sequence). V lost 6 bases to trimming and J lost 4 bases; unmatched junction nucleotides: 9. The CDR3 has 15 amino acids. The CDR3: CASRPTGAIYNEQFF. The DNA for the CDR3 is TGTGCCAGCAGGCCTACAGGGGCCATATACAATGAGCAGTTCTTC.

The J gene is TRBJ2-2, the V gene TRBV4-3; D remains ambiguous. The V and J ends lost 1 base and 6 bases respectively, with 6 bases between them. This CDR3 contains 13 residues. Germline V gene sequence: CDR1 LGHNA, CDR2 YSLEER. CDR3 nucleotide sequence: TGCGCCAGCAGCCAAGTGCGTCCCGGGGAGCTGTTTTTT. Its translation: CASSQVRPGELFF.

The V and J genes are TRBV5-1 and TRBJ1-5; D gene ambiguous. CDR3 length: 16 amino acids. Trimming stripped 0 bases from V and 0 bases from J, with 10 bases between. Germline values: CDR1 SGHRS, CDR2 YFSETQ. The CDR3 region has the DNA TGCGCCAGCAGCTTGGGCCCGCTAAATAGCAATCAGCCCCAGCATTTT. This codes for CASSLGPLNSNQPQHF.

This chain uses TRBV4-1 with TRBJ1-2; TRBD1 agrees at 7 bases. V was pared by 4 bases and J by 4 bases, with 9 bases of the junction left unmatched. There are 15 residues in the CDR3. CDR1 is MGHRA, CDR2 YSYEKL, per germline. CDR3 DNA: TGCGCCAGCAGCCCACAGGGGATCTTTACCTATGGCTACACCTTC. As protein: CASSPQGIFTYGYTF.

The V gene is TRBV28, the J gene TRBJ1-1; no clear D. Germline V CDR1 and CDR2: MDHEN, SYDVKM. CDR3 length equals 13 residues. V lost 6 bases, J lost 4 bases, and 12 bases lay in between. The CDR3 region has the DNA TGTGCCAGCAGCCTTTACTTGTTCACTGAAGCTTTCTTT. Translation: CASSLYLFTEAFF.

This clone was seen a single time. The chain has TRBV7-9 and TRBJ1-1, with D hard to call. V was cut by 0 bases and J by 4 bases, with 6 bases left in between. Germline-derived CDR1 and CDR2 are SEHNR and FQNEAQ (reference sequence). The CDR3 consists of 13 residues. CDR3 amino acids: CASSLAASTEAFF. CDR3 bases: TGTGCCAGCAGCTTAGCGGCTAGCACTGAAGCTTTCTTT.

The chain couples TRBV2 to TRBJ1-5; D remains ambiguous. Deletions cut 8 bases from V and 1 base from J, with 9 bases between. CDR1 is SNHLY, CDR2 FYNNEI, per germline. The CDR3 runs 13 residues. CDR3 bases: TGTGCCAGCGCGGGCGAGAGCAATCAGCCCCAGCATTTT. Translation: CASAGESNQPQHF.

V gene TRBV4-1 combines with J gene TRBJ2-7; D may be TRBD2 (6 bases). Looked up from germline, CDR1 is MGHRA and CDR2 is YSYEKL. Deletions cut 4 bases from V and 7 bases from J, with 14 bases between. The CDR3 sequence is 13 residues long. The CDR3 loop reads CASSRLAGLEQYF. CDR3 in DNA: TGCGCCAGCAGCCGACTGGCGGGGCTGGAGCAGTACTTC.

The chain employs TRBV19 and TRBJ1-1; D perhaps matches TRBD1 (6 bases). The germline V gene encodes CDR1 LNHDA and CDR2 SQIVND (reference sequence). The CDR3 length is 17 residues. The V end lost 2 bases, the J end lost 7 bases, and 23 bases lay between the germline ends. DNA for the CDR3: TGTGCCAGTAGTATAAGTCGCAGGGGCCCCTATGAAGATGAAGCTTTCTTT. Translation: CASSISRRGPYEDEAFF. The whole variable domain, remainder taken from reference TRBV19 and TRBJ1-1, is DGGITQSPKYLFRKEGQNVTLSCEQNLNHDAMYWYRQDPGQGLRLIYYSQIVNDFQKGDIAEGYSVSREKKESFPLTVTSAQKNPTAFYLCASSISRRGPYEDEAFFGQGTRLTVV.

J is TRBJ2-2 and V is TRBV7-9; 9 positions match TRBD1. Trimming removed 5 bases from V and 7 bases from J; junction bases left unmatched: 8. The V gene's germline CDR1 is SEHNR and CDR2 FQNEAQ (reference sequence). This CDR3 is built from 15 residues. The DNA of the CDR3 is TGTGCCAGCAGCCCCGACAGGGGGTTGGGCGGGGAGCTGTTTTTT. Amino acid sequence: CASSPDRGLGGELFF. The full variable domain, with the rest looked up from reference TRBV7-9 and TRBJ2-2, is DTGVSQNPRHKITKRGQNVTFRCDPISEHNRLYWYRQTLGQGPEFLTYFQNEAQLEKSRLLSDRFSAERPKGSFSTLEIQRTEQGDSAMYLCASSPDRGLGGELFFGEGSRLTVL.

The V and J genes are TRBV6-5 and TRBJ2-7; 8 positions agree with TRBD1. CDR1 and CDR2 (germline): MNHEY, SVGAGI. The CDR3 contains 14 residues. Trimming cost V 6 bases and J 2 bases; bases outside gene matches: 6. CDR3 amino acids: CASSDRGSTYEQYF. Written as DNA, the CDR3 is TGTGCCAGCAGCGACAGGGGATCTACCTACGAGCAGTACTTC.

The chain employs TRBV4-1 and TRBJ2-2; 7 bases agree with TRBD1. V lost 4 bases to trimming and J lost 3 bases; unmatched junction nucleotides: 5. The germline V gene encodes CDR1 MGHRA and CDR2 YSYEKL. The CDR3 spans 15 residues. The CDR3 DNA is TGCGCCAGCAGCCGGAGGACAGGAGACACCGGGGAGCTGTTTTTT. Translated, it gives CASSRRTGDTGELFF.

The chain carries TRBV7-3 and TRBJ2-2; D might be TRBD1 (6 bases). Between the trimmed V and J ends, which lost 5 bases and 4 bases, there was a span of 14 bases. Germline lookup yields CDR1 SGHTA and CDR2 FQGTGA. This CDR3 region has 15 residues. The CDR3 nucleotides read TGTGCCAGCAGCCCCATGGACAGCCGCACCGGGGAGCTGTTTTTT. Protein sequence: CASSPMDSRTGELFF.

This clone has just one count. The chain is built from TRBV27 and TRBJ2-3; D is possibly TRBD2 (6 bases). The CDR3 totals 15 residues. The V and J ends lost 3 bases and 5 bases respectively, with 15 bases between them. The germline gives CDR1 MNHEY, CDR2 SMNVEV (reference sequence). The CDR3 DNA is TGTGCCAGCAGTTTCGGACTAAACCTTGGAGATACGCAGTATTTT. Protein sequence: CASSFGLNLGDTQYF.

The rearrangement links TRBV10-3 to TRBJ2-5, with 7 nucleotides matching TRBD2. This CDR3 spans 13 amino acids. The V segment lost 3 bases and the J segment 5 bases; nucleotides outside the gene matches: 3. Germline-derived CDR1 and CDR2 are ENHRY and SYGVKD. The CDR3 sequence is CAISERGGETQYF. CDR3 in DNA: TGTGCCATCAGTGAACGGGGAGGGGAGACCCAGTACTTC.

This clone is large within its sample. The V call is TRBV18, the J call TRBJ1-4, with a weak D call TRBD1 (5 bases). Per germline, CDR1 KGHSH and CDR2 LQKENI. The CDR3 contains 14 residues. The V end was cut by 7 bases, the J end by 7 bases, with 16 bases between. The CDR3 DNA reads as TGTGCCAGCTTCTCCGGGACTCGGACTGAAAAACTGTTTTTT. This translates into CASFSGTRTEKLFF.

The chain has TRBV30 and TRBJ1-1; tentative D call: TRBD1 (5 bases). Trimming pared 2 bases from V and 5 bases from J, leaving 21 bases between. Germline assignment: CDR1 GTSNPN and CDR2 SVGIG (reference sequence). This CDR3 region has 16 residues. The CDR3 protein is CAWSRSGDGFATEAFF. For the CDR3, the DNA is TGTGCCTGGAGTCGGTCGGGGGATGGTTTCGCGACTGAAGCTTTCTTT.